Shown below are 16 T cell receptor beta chains from a single sample sequenced in a study of T-cell reconstitution after alpha-beta-depleted transplantation in children. Unique molecular identifiers were incorporated during preparation of the TCRbeta library. TCRdb reprocessed the PCR reads via MiXCR and lists one record per CDR3 protein. Altogether 900,000 or so distinct CDR3 sequences are present, less than 20% being singletons, with the ten largest covering approximately 5%. The sequences come from PBMCs, mostly from graft donor cells, collected 360 days after TCRalphabeta/CD19-depleted stem cell transplant. These receptors were collected from a male patient under 18 who had a stem cell transplant for acute lymphoblastic leukemia, so the T cells may come from the graft donor.

The chain recombines TRBV5-1 with TRBJ2-1; 8 bases match TRBD2. The CDR3 extends over 15 amino acids. Germline values: CDR1 SGHRS, CDR2 YFSETQ. The J segment lost 3 bases and the V segment lost 4 bases, leaving 6 bases of the junction unmatched. The CDR3 is CASSQAGVFYNEQFF. Written as DNA, the CDR3 is TGCGCCAGCAGCCAAGCGGGAGTCTTCTACAATGAGCAGTTCTTC.

This clonotype was detected a few times. This sequence joins TRBV2 and TRBJ2-1; 7 positions agree with TRBD1. The V gene's germline CDR1 is SNHLY and CDR2 FYNNEI. Unmatched junction bases numbered 6, after V lost 7 bases and J lost 6 bases. This CDR3 has 13 residues. CDR3 protein: CASTRQGPNEQFF. For the CDR3, the DNA is TGTGCCAGCACCAGACAGGGCCCCAATGAGCAGTTCTTC. The complete variable domain, with remaining parts taken from reference TRBV2 and TRBJ2-1, reads EPEVTQTPSHQVTQMGQEVILRCVPISNHLYFYWYRQILGQKVEFLVSFYNNEISEKSEIFDDQFSVERPDGSNFTLKIRSTKLEDSAMYFCASTRQGPNEQFFGPGTRLTVL.

The chain employs TRBV27 and TRBJ2-7; D is unclear. The germline gives CDR1 MNHEY, CDR2 SMNVEV (reference sequence). The CDR3 contains 15 residues. V was trimmed by 4 bases and J by 2 bases, leaving 15 bases between them. In DNA form, the CDR3 reads TGTGCCAGCAGTTACGGAAGTAACGCCCCCTACGAGCAGTACTTC. Translating it yields CASSYGSNAPYEQYF.

This clonotype was seen a few times. This chain connects TRBV5-1 to TRBJ2-3; D gene unclear. The CDR3 extends over 12 amino acids. V lost 2 bases and J 6 bases, leaving 7 bases between the germline ends. Germline V CDR1 and CDR2: SGHRS, YFSETQ. CDR3 protein: CASSFLWDTQYF. The CDR3 nucleotides read TGCGCCAGCAGCTTCCTCTGGGATACGCAGTATTTT.

The rearrangement uses TRBV19 and TRBJ2-1; D possibly matches TRBD1 or TRBD2 (5 bases each). There are 14 residues in the CDR3. The germline gives CDR1 LNHDA, CDR2 SQIVND (reference sequence). Trimming took off 1 base at V and 6 bases at J, with 10 bases between the two ends. The CDR3 region is CASSIGSGANEQFF. CDR3 DNA: TGTGCCAGTAGTATAGGTTCCGGGGCCAATGAGCAGTTCTTC.

A few counts support this clonotype. Compared with germline, one end of the junction differs, possibly owing to a read error. The rearrangement uses TRBV18 and TRBJ1-2; 8 bases map to TRBD1. The CDR3 spans 13 residues. The germline gives CDR1 KGHSH, CDR2 LQKENI. CDR3 loop: CASSPQGGQGYTF. The CDR3 nucleotides read TGTGCCAGCTCCCCACAGGGGGGTCAGGGCTACACCTTC. The variable domain in full, with the rest retrieved from reference TRBV18 and TRBJ1-2, is NAGVMQNPRHLVRRRGQEARLRCSPMKGHSHVYWYRQLPEEGLKFMVYLQKENIIDESGMPKERFSAEFPKEGPSILRIQQVVRGDSAAYFCASSPQGGQGYTFGSGTRLTVV.

This clonotype was found a few times. The chain joins TRBV19 to TRBJ2-1, with D possibly being TRBD1 (5 bases). The CDR3 is 16 residues long. Looked up from germline, CDR1 is LNHDA and CDR2 is SQIVND (reference sequence). The germline V and J ends were trimmed by 0 bases and 0 bases, with 9 bases remaining between them. As DNA, the CDR3 is TGTGCCAGTAGTATAGAGGGGCGAAGCTCCTACAATGAGCAGTTCTTC. Its protein product is CASSIEGRSSYNEQFF.

The chain combines TRBV27 with TRBJ2-4; tentatively, D is TRBD1 (5 bases). CDR3 length: 14 amino acids. From germline, CDR1 is MNHEY and CDR2 SMNVEV (reference sequence). With 5 bases removed from V and 7 bases from J, the gap between germline ends came to 15 bases. The CDR3 DNA follows: TGTGCCAGCAGTCATACAGGACCTGAGAACATTCAGTACTTC. Its protein product is CASSHTGPENIQYF.

This clonotype was counted only a few times. This chain uses TRBV5-1 with TRBJ2-1; 11 nucleotides line up with TRBD2. V shed 0 bases, J shed 6 bases, and the junction held 26 bases outside the gene matches. Germline lookup yields CDR1 SGHRS and CDR2 YFSETQ. The CDR3 extends over 23 amino acids. The chain's CDR3 is CASSLGLWGAQPSGRPSGNEQFF. CDR3 nucleotides: TGCGCCAGCAGCTTGGGCCTATGGGGGGCGCAGCCTAGCGGGAGGCCCTCGGGCAATGAGCAGTTCTTC.

This chain links TRBV7-9 with TRBJ2-3; D could derive from TRBD1 or TRBD2 (6 bases each). Germline CDR1 and CDR2: SEHNR and FQNEAQ (reference sequence). With 5 bases removed from V and 2 bases from J, the gap between germline ends came to 14 bases. There are 15 residues in the CDR3. CDR3 DNA: TGTGCCAGCAGCACCGCGGGACAACCCACAGATACGCAGTATTTT. It translates to CASSTAGQPTDTQYF.

There are a few counts of this clonotype. The chain employs TRBV7-8 and TRBJ2-7, with 13 bases fitting TRBD2. There are 17 residues in the CDR3. The ends lost 5 bases at V and 4 bases at J; junction bases unmatched: 11. Per germline, CDR1 SGHVS and CDR2 FQNEAQ. The CDR3 DNA is TGTGCCAGCAGCGGACAATCGGGACTAGCGGGAATGTACGAGCAGTACTTC. This translates into CASSGQSGLAGMYEQYF.

This clonotype has only a few counts. A much larger clonotype is one base distant, so this may be a read error. This chain joins TRBV6-4 and TRBJ2-1; 12 bases are a match to TRBD2. The CDR3 runs 14 residues. Germline V gives CDR1 MRHNA, CDR2 SNTAGT. The junction had 0 bases not matched to a gene; V was cut back by 3 bases and J by 6 bases. CDR3 amino acids: CASSETSGSNEQFF. The DNA of the CDR3 is TGTGCCAGCAGTGAGACTAGCGGGAGCAATGAGCAGTTCTTC.

This clonotype came up a few times. The V and J genes are TRBV5-1 and TRBJ2-7; D is ambiguous. Deletions cut 0 bases from V and 2 bases from J, with 9 bases between. Germline assignment: CDR1 SGHRS and CDR2 YFSETQ. CDR3 length: 14 residues. In DNA form, the CDR3 reads TGCGCCAGCAGCTTGGACGGTATACCCTACGAGCAGTACTTC. Translating gives CASSLDGIPYEQYF.

V gene TRBV5-1 combines with J gene TRBJ1-1; 11 bases fit TRBD1. Losses at the gene ends were 2 bases for V and 5 bases for J; bases not matched to a gene: 8. CDR3 length: 16 residues. CDR1 and CDR2 (germline): SGHRS, YFSETQ. This CDR3 is CASSLGLGTGGTEAFF. DNA for the CDR3: TGCGCCAGCAGCTTAGGTCTCGGGACAGGGGGTACTGAAGCTTTCTTT. Full variable domain (missing parts from reference TRBV5-1 and TRBJ1-1): KAGVTQTPRYLIKTRGQQVTLSCSPISGHRSVSWYQQTPGQGLQFLFEYFSETQRNKGNFPGRFSGRQFSNSRSEMNVSTLELGDSALYLCASSLGLGTGGTEAFFGQGTRLTVV.

J is TRBJ2-7 and V is TRBV5-1; TRBD1 matches 10 bases. V gave up 2 bases and J gave up 5 bases; unmatched junction bases: 4. This CDR3 contains 14 residues. Germline V gives CDR1 SGHRS, CDR2 YFSETQ. The CDR3 region is CASSLQTGGNEQYF. CDR3 DNA sequence: TGCGCCAGCAGCTTACAGACAGGGGGCAACGAGCAGTACTTC. Full variable domain (missing parts from reference TRBV5-1 and TRBJ2-7): KAGVTQTPRYLIKTRGQQVTLSCSPISGHRSVSWYQQTPGQGLQFLFEYFSETQRNKGNFPGRFSGRQFSNSRSEMNVSTLELGDSALYLCASSLQTGGNEQYFGPGTRLTVT.

V and J are TRBV20-1 and TRBJ1-5; the match to TRBD1 covers 7 bases. CDR1 is DFQATT and CDR2 is SNEGSKA in the germline V gene (reference sequence). This CDR3 is built from 15 residues. Losses at the gene ends were 2 bases for V and 1 base for J; bases not matched to a gene: 5. DNA for the CDR3: TGCAGTGCTAGACCGACAGGGCTGAGCAATCAGCCCCAGCATTTT. This encodes CSARPTGLSNQPQHF.